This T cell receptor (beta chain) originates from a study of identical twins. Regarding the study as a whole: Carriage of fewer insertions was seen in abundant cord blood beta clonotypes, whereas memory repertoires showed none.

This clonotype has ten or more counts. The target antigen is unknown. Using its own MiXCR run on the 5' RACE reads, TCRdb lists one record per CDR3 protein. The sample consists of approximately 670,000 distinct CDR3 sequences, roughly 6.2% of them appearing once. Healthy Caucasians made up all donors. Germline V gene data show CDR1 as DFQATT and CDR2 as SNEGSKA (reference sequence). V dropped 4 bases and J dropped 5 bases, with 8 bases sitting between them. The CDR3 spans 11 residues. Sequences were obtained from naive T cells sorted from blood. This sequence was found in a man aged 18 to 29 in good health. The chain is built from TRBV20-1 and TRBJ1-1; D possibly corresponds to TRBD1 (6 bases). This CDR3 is CSATRGTEAFF. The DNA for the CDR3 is TGCAGTGCTACGAGGGGGACTGAAGCTTTCTTT.